The sequence of this TCR beta chain was determined in a study of Graves' ophthalmopathy and Graves' hyperthyroidism. The CDR3 length is 14 residues. CDR1 SGDLS and CDR2 YYNGEE come from the germline V gene. V lost 0 bases and J 10 bases, leaving 11 bases between the germline ends. RNA transcripts provided the template for amplifying TCR beta CDR3 regions. HTBI-primed RT-PCR formed the first round, and a multiplex PCR formed the second. MiXCR, run by TCRdb on the multiplex PCR reads, gives a single entry per CDR3 protein. The data contain 500,000 to 600,000 distinct CDR3 sequences, less than 40% of them seen just once; the ten biggest clones take up approximately 4.1%. Newly diagnosed hyperthyroidism donors, aged 18 to 65, duration under 2 months. A diagnosis was made from clinical symptoms together with serum thyroxine, TRAb, thyroid ultrasound and orbital computed tomography. This clonotype was observed many times.

The chain carries TRBV9 and TRBJ1-6; no definite D call. This clonotype originated in an adult man with Graves' hyperthyroidism. Sequenced input: peripheral blood or thyroid tissue (not recorded which). The CDR3 nucleotides are TGTGCCAGCAGCGTAGCAGATAGTAACTCACCCCTCCACTTT. Translated: CASSVADSNSPLHF.